The TCR beta chain described here comes from a study of CD8 T cells in ankylosing spondylitis. Via MiXCR, TCRdb re-called the 5' RACE reads, giving one row per CDR3 protein. The sample has about 250,000 distinct CDR3 sequences, under 35% seen once; the top ten hold around 4.4%. As regards this clonotype: Its target is not known.

Whole-study results and caveats: Disease-linked clones bore a CD8+ phenotype, appearing relatively rarely in peripheral blood.

V lost 5 bases, J lost 4 bases, and 15 bases lay in between. CDR1 is DFQATT, CDR2 SNEGSKA, per germline (reference sequence). This CDR3 comprises 13 residues. This clonotype originated in a male donor with ankylosing spondylitis or in good health (not recorded which). The chain uses TRBV20-1 and TRBJ2-7, with D possibly TRBD2 on 7 matching bases. Sequencing input: blood, either unsorted or a sorted T cell fraction (not recorded which). The CDR3 region has the DNA TGCAGTGCTCCTCGGGGGGCCCAATACGAGCAGTACTTC. It yields the protein CSAPRGAQYEQYF.